This TCR beta chain is from a study of blood T cell repertoires in COVID-19. Study as a whole: The origin of the acute and convalescent COVID-19 samples was the United States, Italy and Spain. Sources were T cells, B-cell-depleted T cells, or PBMCs; the material itself was cDNA or gDNA.

As processed by the authors: For nucleated cells, counts were estimated from reference gene primer amplification. TCRdb's copy holds only in-frame clones and misses some; the assay was immunoSEQ multiplex PCR. V and J calls and clone size are those listed in that table; D and trimming were worked out from the DNA. Here the sample spans roughly 160,000 clones, about nine tenths being singletons. The Seattle patients joined while their infection was active and were tracked longitudinally afterward. CDR3 size: 15 residues. Germline values: CDR1 LGHNA, CDR2 YSLEER. V was cut by 4 bases and J by 7 bases, with 16 bases left in between.

The specimen sequenced was peripheral blood. The chain has TRBV4-3 and TRBJ1-4; D is uncertain. The sequence was obtained from a man aged 18 to 35 with COVID-19, enrolled during active disease. The CDR3, as DNA: TGCGCCAGCAGCCCCGGGAGGGCTGGAGGTGAAAAACTGTTTTTT. Residues: CASSPGRAGGEKLFF.